These T cell receptor beta chains were read from a single sample in a study of T cells in pancreatic ductal adenocarcinoma. Clones were sequenced by immunoSEQ multiplex PCR, and TCRdb holds only the in-frame ones, with some missing. The sample holds 30,000 or so clones, more than 90% seen once. Sequenced: PBMCs. These receptors were collected from a human donor with pancreatic ductal adenocarcinoma. The CDR3 runs from the conserved cysteine through the conserved F or W. Fields, in order: J gene, D gene, V gene, clone size, CDR3 protein. A D gene is named only where the DNA matches it firmly. Size is stated for part of the rows, as once, few or many counts, or as a class when the clone is expanded.

j_gene: TRBJ2-2
d_gene: TRBD2
v_gene: TRBV6-1
abundance: NA
CDR3aa: CASSGLAGNTGELFF

j_gene: TRBJ1-3
d_gene: TRBD1
v_gene: TRBV7-2
abundance: NA
CDR3aa: CASSLYRGPGNTIYF

j_gene: TRBJ2-7
d_gene: NA
v_gene: TRBV27
abundance: once
CDR3aa: CASSVTGLTYEQYF

j_gene: TRBJ2-2
d_gene: NA
v_gene: TRBV5-1
abundance: NA
CDR3aa: CASSPRTPSGELFF

j_gene: TRBJ2-4
d_gene: NA
v_gene: TRBV4-2
abundance: NA
CDR3aa: CASSQQGQGMDIQYF

j_gene: TRBJ2-7
d_gene: NA
v_gene: TRBV7-3
abundance: NA
CDR3aa: CASSLTGAGSHEQYF

j_gene: TRBJ2-7
d_gene: TRBD1
v_gene: TRBV10-3
abundance: NA
CDR3aa: CAISEGQGTYEQYF

j_gene: TRBJ2-7
d_gene: NA
v_gene: TRBV18
abundance: NA
CDR3aa: CASSLSPERYEQYF

j_gene: TRBJ2-7
d_gene: NA
v_gene: TRBV9
abundance: NA
CDR3aa: CASSVGGEGYEQYF

j_gene: TRBJ2-3
d_gene: TRBD2
v_gene: TRBV2
abundance: once
CDR3aa: CASSEGTSHNTQYF

j_gene: TRBJ2-7
d_gene: TRBD2
v_gene: TRBV6-4
abundance: medium-sized
CDR3aa: CASSDREGSYEQYF

j_gene: TRBJ2-6
d_gene: NA
v_gene: TRBV19
abundance: NA
CDR3aa: CASSVQGRGGANVLTF

j_gene: TRBJ2-7
d_gene: TRBD2
v_gene: TRBV7-8
abundance: few
CDR3aa: CASSGSGTSGSYEQYF